Listed below are T cell receptor beta chains from one sample, sequenced in a study of CD8 T cells in Susac syndrome. TCRdb re-called the immunoSEQ multiplex PCR reads through MiXCR, storing one row per CDR3 protein. This table holds under 200,000 distinct CDR3 sequences, around 90% found once. Sequenced: CD4+ T cells from PBMCs. These receptors came from a human donor with Susac syndrome. The CDR3 runs from the conserved cysteine through the conserved F or W. A D gene is named only where the DNA matches it firmly. Clone size is stated in some rows and not others, as once, few, many or a class when expanded.

J	D	size	V	CDR3	DNA
TRBJ2-7	TRBD2	NA	TRBV11-2	CASSGSGRTYEQYF	TGTGCCAGCAGCGGTAGCGGGAGAACCTACGAGCAGTACTTC
TRBJ2-2	NA	NA	TRBV3-1	CASSQFTNTGELFF	TGTGCCAGCAGCCAGTTCACGAACACCGGGGAGCTGTTTTTT
TRBJ1-2	TRBD1	NA	TRBV20-1	CSARGQGDGYTF	TGCAGTGCTAGGGGACAGGGAGATGGCTACACCTTC
TRBJ2-7	TRBD1	NA	TRBV11-2	CASSPGTDSYEQYF	TGTGCCAGCAGCCCCGGGACAGACTCCTACGAGCAGTACTTC
TRBJ1-5	TRBD1	NA	TRBV6-4	CASKNPGGEGNQPQHF	TGTGCCAGCAAAAACCCAGGGGGCGAAGGCAATCAGCCCCAGCATTTT
TRBJ1-6	NA	once	TRBV27	CASSLKRPLHF	TGTGCCAGCAGTTTAAAGAGACCCCTCCACTTT
TRBJ2-3	NA	NA	TRBV10-1	CASSAGGDTQYF	TGCGCCAGCAGTGCCGGCGGGGATACGCAGTATTTT
TRBJ1-1	NA	NA	TRBV5-1	CASSTGTSLGAFF	TGCGCCAGCAGCACCGGGACGTCCCTGGGAGCTTTCTTT
TRBJ1-5	TRBD1	NA	TRBV5-1	CASSRGQGPNQPQHF	TGCGCCAGCAGCCGCGGACAGGGCCCGAATCAGCCCCAGCATTTT
TRBJ2-7	TRBD1	NA	TRBV28	CASSAPRGRGVDEQYF	TGTGCCAGCAGTGCCCCCAGGGGGCGCGGGGTGGACGAGCAGTACTTC
TRBJ2-3	TRBD1	NA	TRBV3-1	CASSRTGGVTDTQYF	TGTGCCAGCAGCCGGACAGGGGGCGTCACAGATACGCAGTATTTT
TRBJ2-7	NA	NA	TRBV29-1	CSVGEHSYEQYF	TGCAGCGTTGGGGAACACTCCTACGAGCAGTACTTC
TRBJ2-3	NA	once	TRBV28	CASSLKKTDTQYF	TGTGCCAGCAGTTTAAAAAAAACAGATACGCAGTATTTT
TRBJ1-4	TRBD1	NA	TRBV19	CASSIVDRGEEKLFF	TGTGCCAGTAGTATCGTGGACAGGGGGGAAGAAAAACTGTTTTTT
TRBJ2-5	NA	NA	TRBV20-1	CSASYSYQETQYF	TGCAGTGCTAGTTACTCGTACCAAGAGACCCAGTACTTC
TRBJ2-5	TRBD2	few	TRBV20-1	CSARGVAGGSHQETQYF	TGCAGTGCTAGAGGAGTAGCGGGAGGGTCTCATCAAGAGACCCAGTACTTC
TRBJ2-1	NA	NA	TRBV3-1	CASSPQAGPHGEQFF	TGTGCCAGCAGCCCACAAGCCGGACCCCATGGTGAGCAGTTCTTC
TRBJ2-1	TRBD1	NA	TRBV11-3	CASSLPTGVNNEQFF	TGTGCCAGCAGCCTACCGACAGGGGTCAACAATGAGCAGTTCTTC
TRBJ2-3	TRBD1	NA	TRBV5-4	CASSQGAHTDTQYF	TGTGCCAGCAGCCAGGGGGCCCACACAGATACGCAGTATTTT
TRBJ2-1	NA	NA	TRBV19	CASISKKDLAEGDNEQFF	TGTGCCAGTATTTCGAAAAAAGACCTAGCGGAGGGGGACAATGAGCAGTTCTTC
TRBJ2-7	NA	NA	TRBV5-1	CASSLAAGNYEQYF	TGCGCCAGCAGCTTGGCCGCAGGGAACTACGAGCAGTACTTC
TRBJ1-4	TRBD1	NA	TRBV4-2	CASSHLRGDSSTNEKLFF	TGTGCCAGCAGCCACCTCCGGGGGGACAGTTCGACTAATGAAAAACTGTTTTTT
TRBJ1-1	NA	NA	TRBV19	CASSMKSDTEAFF	TGTGCCAGTAGTATGAAGTCGGACACTGAAGCTTTCTTT
TRBJ2-3	NA	NA	TRBV9	CASSVGPVRTDTQYF	TGTGCCAGCAGCGTGGGTCCGGTCAGGACAGATACGCAGTATTTT
TRBJ1-1	TRBD1	NA	TRBV3-1	CASSPSNRGNTEAFF	TGTGCCAGCAGCCCATCTAACAGGGGGAACACTGAAGCTTTCTTT
TRBJ2-1	NA	NA	TRBV20-1	CSARPIGTGWAYNEQFF	TGCAGTGCTAGACCTATAGGTACGGGGTGGGCCTACAATGAGCAGTTCTTC